A selection of T cell receptor beta chains follows, all from one sample in a study of T cell responses to AZD1222 COVID-19 vaccine. The data were produced by immunoSEQ multiplex PCR, yet TCRdb's version contains in-frame clones alone and is incomplete. The sample gives 95,000 to 110,000 clones, around 92% of which show up once; around 8.6% is in the top ten. The sequencing here drew on peripheral blood, taken 28 days after the second AZD1222 dose. These receptors came from an adult who received the AZD1222 COVID-19 vaccine. Each CDR3 is given with its conserved first and last residue. The order of the fields is D gene, V gene, J gene, clone size, CDR3 DNA, CDR3 protein. A D gene is named only where the DNA matches it firmly. Only part of the rows carry a size: once, few, many, or a class if the clone is expanded.

TRBD1	TRBV30	TRBJ1-6	NA	TGTGCCTGGAGTCCACCGACAGGGCACTATAATTCACCCCTCCACTTT	CAWSPPTGHYNSPLHF
NA	TRBV7-3	TRBJ1-1	NA	TGTGCCAGCAGCTCCTCACGGGGGGGCCTGAACACTGAAGCTTTCTTT	CASSSSRGGLNTEAFF
NA	TRBV12-3/TRBV12-4	TRBJ1-5	NA	TGTGCCAGCAGAGCCAGGGATAATCAGCCCCAGCATTTT	CASRARDNQPQHF
NA	TRBV28	TRBJ2-7	NA	TGTGCCAGCAGCCTCCAAATAGGGGCCTACGAGCAGTACTTC	CASSLQIGAYEQYF
TRBD1	TRBV12-5	TRBJ2-1	NA	TGTGCTAGTGGGGGGACAGGGGCGGCTGAGCAGTTCTTC	CASGGTGAAEQFF
NA	TRBV15	TRBJ1-6	NA	TGTGCCACCAGCCTGGACAGAGATTATAATTCACCCCTCCACTTT	CATSLDRDYNSPLHF
TRBD1	TRBV27	TRBJ2-1	NA	TGTGCCAGCAGTTCTCCCGGGACAGGGGGCGTCCTTCTAGTTGATGAGCAGTTCTTC	CASSSPGTGGVLLVDEQFF
TRBD1	TRBV19	TRBJ2-7	NA	TGTGCCAGTAGTATATGGCCAGACAGGGGAAGAAGCTCCTACGAGCAGTACTTC	CASSIWPDRGRSSYEQYF
TRBD1	TRBV27	TRBJ1-6	NA	TGTGCCAGCAGTTCGGACAGGGGAGGGTCACCCCTCCACTTT	CASSSDRGGSPLHF
NA	TRBV6-6	TRBJ1-1	NA	TGTGCCAGCAGTTATTCGAGGGGTAGCACTGAAGCTTTCTTT	CASSYSRGSTEAFF
NA	TRBV27	TRBJ1-2	NA	TGTGCCAGCAGACCCTCGACTGGACTCCCCAATGGCTACACCTTC	CASRPSTGLPNGYTF
TRBD1	TRBV10-3	TRBJ1-3	NA	TGTGCCATCAGTGAAATGGGACAGGGGTCGGGAAACACCATATATTTT	CAISEMGQGSGNTIYF
TRBD1	TRBV2	TRBJ2-1	NA	TGTGCCAGCACCCGGGACAGGGGTAGCAATGAGCAGTTCTTC	CASTRDRGSNEQFF
TRBD2	TRBV3-1/TRBV3-2	TRBJ2-3	NA	TGTGCCAGCAGTCCTCGTAGAGCGGGGGGGCCAGATACGCAGTATTTT	CASSPRRAGGPDTQYF
TRBD1	TRBV19	TRBJ1-5	NA	TGTGCCAGTAGTATAGGGTGGGACAGGACTCAGCCCCAGCATTTT	CASSIGWDRTQPQHF
NA	TRBV28	TRBJ2-3	NA	TGTGCCAGCAAGAGGCAAGCCACGGATACGCAGTATTTT	CASKRQATDTQYF
NA	TRBV25-1	TRBJ1-1	NA	TGTGCCAGCAGGCGGTCCCAGGACACTGAAGCTTTCTTT	CASRRSQDTEAFF
NA	TRBV5-1	TRBJ2-5	NA	TGCGCCAGCAGCTTGGTACAACCCCCAGAGACCCAGTACTTC	CASSLVQPPETQYF
TRBD1	TRBV5-1	TRBJ1-1	NA	TGCGCCAGCAGCTTGTCGCAGGGGGTCACTGAAGCTTTCTTT	CASSLSQGVTEAFF
NA	TRBV5-4	TRBJ2-3	NA	TGTGCCAGCAGCTTGGGGGCAGGGTACACAGATACGCAGTATTTT	CASSLGAGYTDTQYF
NA	TRBV6-4	TRBJ2-1	once	TGTGCCAGCAGTGACAGATTACGGGGATACAATGAGCAGTTCTTC	CASSDRLRGYNEQFF
TRBD1	TRBV9	TRBJ1-2	NA	TGTGCCAGCAGCGTCGCGGGACAGGGGAGCTGGGGCTACACCTTC	CASSVAGQGSWGYTF
TRBD1	TRBV18	TRBJ2-7	NA	TGTGCCAGCTCACCACTGGGACAGTCCTCCTACGAGCAGTACTTC	CASSPLGQSSYEQYF
NA	TRBV2	TRBJ1-3	NA	TGTGCCAGCCTAGACTCCGGCTCTGGAAACACCATATATTTT	CASLDSGSGNTIYF